These T cell receptor beta chains were read from a single sample in a study of cytomegalovirus exposure and HLA in healthy donors. Assay used: immunoSEQ multiplex PCR; TCRdb lists only in-frame clones, some missing. In the table there are over 150,000 clones, about 74% of which are singletons. Sequencing was carried out using PBMCs. The receptors were gathered from a middle-aged woman in good health and CMV-seronegative. The CDR3 runs from the conserved cysteine through the conserved F or W. Fields, in order: D gene, clone size, J gene, CDR3 length, V gene, CDR3 DNA, CDR3 protein. D genes are given only for firm matches. Rows may omit the clone size; those that give it use once, few, many or a size class.

TRBD2 | . | TRBJ2-5 | 13 | TRBV6-4 | TGTGCCAGCAGTTTACTAGCGGGGGAGACCCAGTACTTC | CASSLLAGETQYF
. | . | TRBJ1-3 | 15 | TRBV6-1 | TGTGCCAGCAGTGAAGCGCAGGACTCTGGAAACACCATATATTTT | CASSEAQDSGNTIYF
. | . | TRBJ2-5 | 14 | TRBV6-4 | TGTGCCAGCAGTGACGCGGGGGCGCACGGGACCCAGTACTTC | CASSDAGAHGTQYF
TRBD1 | . | TRBJ2-7 | 14 | TRBV6-1 | TGTGCCAGCCGGCAGGGACAGAGCTCCTACGAGCAGTACTTC | CASRQGQSSYEQYF
. | . | TRBJ2-3 | 18 | TRBV5-8 | TGTGCCAGCAGCTTGACTCTCGACGGGTGGTCTAGCACAGATACGCAGTATTTT | CASSLTLDGWSSTDTQYF
TRBD2 | . | TRBJ2-1 | 15 | TRBV7-9 | TGTGCCAGCAGCCAAGAAGGCGGGGGGAACAATGAGCAGTTCTTC | CASSQEGGGNNEQFF
. | . | TRBJ2-7 | 14 | TRBV19 | TGTGCCAGTAACCAACAGGGCCTCTCCTACGAGCAGTACTTC | CASNQQGLSYEQYF
TRBD1 | few | TRBJ1-2 | 14 | TRBV25-1 | TGTGCCAGCAGTGAATCCGGGACAGGAGATGGCTACACCTTC | CASSESGTGDGYTF
TRBD1 | . | TRBJ2-1 | 19 | TRBV5-4 | TGTGCCAGCAGCTCTGCTGGGACAGGGACACCCTGGGGCTACAATGAGCAGTTCTTC | CASSSAGTGTPWGYNEQFF
TRBD1 | . | TRBJ1-4 | 16 | TRBV7-9 | TGTGCCAGCAGCCCGGGACAGGGGGCTGCTAATGAAAAACTGTTTTTT | CASSPGQGAANEKLFF
. | few | TRBJ2-7 | 15 | TRBV5-1 | TGCGCCAGCAGCTTGGGGGGAGCGCGACCCGTCGAGCAGTACTTC | CASSLGGARPVEQYF
. | few | TRBJ2-3 | 17 | TRBV6-4 | TGTGCCAGCAAGAACCCCCGCTCGTGGCGGGAAGGAGATACGCAGTATTTT | CASKNPRSWREGDTQYF
TRBD1 | . | TRBJ2-1 | 17 | TRBV4-1 | TGCGCCAGCAGCCAAGATCGTAAACAGGGGGCCTACAATGAGCAGTTCTTC | CASSQDRKQGAYNEQFF
. | . | TRBJ1-2 | 13 | TRBV27 | TGTGCCAGCAGCCCTGCAGCTAACTATGGCTACACCTTC | CASSPAANYGYTF
. | . | TRBJ2-1 | 15 | TRBV10-3 | TGTGCCATCAGTGAGGTGGGGGGTAGGTACAATGAGCAGTTCTTC | CAISEVGGRYNEQFF
. | . | TRBJ1-5 | 13 | TRBV28 | TGTGCCAGCGGACTACCTTCTGTTCAGCCCCAGCATTTT | CASGLPSVQPQHF
TRBD1 | once | TRBJ1-5 | 17 | TRBV7-8 | TGTGCCAGCAACTTAGGGAGGGGTAGACAGGGGAATCAGCCCCAGCATTTT | CASNLGRGRQGNQPQHF
TRBD1 | . | TRBJ1-2 | 16 | TRBV7-8 | TGTGCCAGCAGCCTGTCCCTGACAGGGATTAACTATGGCTACACCTTC | CASSLSLTGINYGYTF
. | . | TRBJ2-7 | 14 | TRBV6-1 | TGTGCCAGCATGAGCTTGTCCGATCGCCGCGAGCAGTACTTC | CASMSLSDRREQYF
. | . | TRBJ2-7 | 16 | TRBV5-8 | TGTGCCAGCAGCTTGGGAGGAGGGGGCAGCTCCTACGAGCAGTACTTC | CASSLGGGGSSYEQYF
TRBD2 | . | TRBJ2-1 | 13 | TRBV28 | TGTGCCAGCCCTTGCGGGAGGGCCAATGAGCAGTTCTTC | CASPCGRANEQFF
. | . | TRBJ1-1 | 14 | TRBV5-1 | TGCGCCAGCAGCCCCCACAGGAAGAACACTGAAGCTTTCTTT | CASSPHRKNTEAFF
TRBD1 | . | TRBJ2-2 | 13 | TRBV29-1 | TGCAGCGCGGACAGGGGGGACACCGGGGAGCTGTTTTTT | CSADRGDTGELFF
TRBD1 | . | TRBJ1-5 | 18 | TRBV7-8 | TGTGCCAGCAGCCCGATCCTGCGACAGGGGAGGGGCAATCAGCCCCAGCATTTT | CASSPILRQGRGNQPQHF
. | . | TRBJ1-2 | 13 | TRBV5-1 | TGCGCCAGCAGCTTGGGACAGGACTATGGCTACACCTTC | CASSLGQDYGYTF
TRBD2 | few | TRBJ2-5 | 15 | TRBV6-6 | TGTGCCAGCAGAGGGCGAGCGGGGGGACAAGAGACCCAGTACTTC | CASRGRAGGQETQYF
. | . | TRBJ2-7 | 16 | TRBV15 | TGTGCCACCAGCAGAGTGCCAGACCCGACAGGCTACGAGCAGTACTTC | CATSRVPDPTGYEQYF
. | . | TRBJ2-3 | 12 | TRBV19 | TGTGCCAGTAGACTAAGCGGGGATACGCAGTATTTT | CASRLSGDTQYF
. | . | TRBJ2-2 | 16 | TRBV7-9 | TGTGCCAGCAGCTTAGGAGACTTTCTGAACACCGGGGAGCTGTTTTTT | CASSLGDFLNTGELFF
. | once | TRBJ1-2 | 15 | TRBV10-3 | TGTGCCATCAGTGGAGGGGGTCGGGGGGAAAGGGGCTACACCTTC | CAISGGGRGERGYTF
. | . | TRBJ2-7 | 13 | TRBV30 | TGTGCCTGGACTAAAACGGTCCCCTACGAGCAGTACTTC | CAWTKTVPYEQYF
TRBD1 | . | TRBJ2-1 | 14 | TRBV5-1 | TGCGCCAGCAGCATCGGACAGGGTAACAATGAGCAGTTCTTC | CASSIGQGNNEQFF
. | few | TRBJ1-2 | 13 | TRBV5-1 | TGCGCCAGCAGCTCCGAAGGGGGCTATGGCTACACCTTC | CASSSEGGYGYTF
TRBD2 | . | TRBJ2-1 | 14 | TRBV18 | TGTGCCAGCTCACCAACCCTAGCGGGGAATGAGCAGTTCTTC | CASSPTLAGNEQFF
. | . | TRBJ2-7 | 19 | TRBV4-1 | TGCGCCAGCAGCCAAGATAGGGGCATCACCGCAGGCACCGAGTTCGAGCAGTACTTC | CASSQDRGITAGTEFEQYF
TRBD1 | . | TRBJ2-1 | 14 | TRBV19 | TGTGCCACCGGACAGGGGGAAGGCTACAATGAGCAGTTCTTC | CATGQGEGYNEQFF
. | . | TRBJ2-7 | 13 | TRBV10-3 | TGTGCCATCAGTGAAGGCACTAGTGTCGAGCAGTACTTC | CAISEGTSVEQYF
TRBD2 | . | TRBJ2-5 | 14 | TRBV9 | TGTGCCAGCAGTTATAGCGGGAGGGGAGAGACCCAGTACTTC | CASSYSGRGETQYF
. | few | TRBJ2-7 | 13 | TRBV30 | TGTGCCTGGGGCCTGGGGGGTTGGGACGAGCAGTACTTC | CAWGLGGWDEQYF
. | . | TRBJ1-3 | 15 | TRBV28 | TGTGCCAGCGCCCCTGGGGGGAGCTCTGGAAACACCATATATTTT | CASAPGGSSGNTIYF
TRBD1 | . | TRBJ1-2 | 16 | TRBV10-3 | TGTGCCATCAGTCCGGGACAGGGGGCAGGGGACTATGGCTACACCTTC | CAISPGQGAGDYGYTF
. | . | TRBJ2-7 | 16 | TRBV5-1 | TGCGCCAGCAGCCCGGGAAACAGGGGGGGTTCCTACGAGCAGTACTTC | CASSPGNRGGSYEQYF
. | . | TRBJ1-1 | 13 | TRBV6-5 | TGTGCCAGCAGGGTCAGGGGGAACACTGAAGCTTTCTTT | CASRVRGNTEAFF
. | . | TRBJ2-7 | 14 | TRBV11-3 | TGTGCCAGCAGCTTAGGGGCCAGCTCCTACGAGCAGTACTTC | CASSLGASSYEQYF
TRBD1 | . | TRBJ2-2 | 16 | TRBV19 | TGTGCCAGTAGTATTGGGAAAGGGGGCAAGGCCGGGGAGCTGTTTTTT | CASSIGKGGKAGELFF
. | . | TRBJ1-1 | 13 | TRBV19 | TGTGCCAGTAGCACCGGGATTATCACTGAAGCTTTCTTT | CASSTGIITEAFF
. | few | TRBJ2-5 | 11 | TRBV27 | TGTGCCAGCAGTACTGGTGGGACCCAGTACTTC | CASSTGGTQYF
TRBD1 | . | TRBJ2-1 | 15 | TRBV6-5 | TGTGCCAGCAATCTTCCGGGACAGGGGTACAATGAGCAGTTCTTC | CASNLPGQGYNEQFF
TRBD1 | . | TRBJ2-1 | 16 | TRBV5-1 | TGCGCCAGCAGCTTGGAAAAGGGACAGGGGGGAAATGAGCAGTTCTTC | CASSLEKGQGGNEQFF
. | . | TRBJ1-3 | 13 | TRBV6-1 | TGTGCCGGCAGAACTTCAACCGGAAACACCATATATTTT | CAGRTSTGNTIYF
. | once | TRBJ1-2 | 11 | TRBV13 | TGTGCCAGCAGCTCCCTATTTGGCTACACCTTC | CASSSLFGYTF
. | . | TRBJ1-2 | 13 | TRBV6-5 | TGTGCCAGCAGTGATACACAGGGTCGTGGCTACACCTTC | CASSDTQGRGYTF
TRBD2 | . | TRBJ2-5 | 16 | TRBV9 | TGTGCCAGCAGCGTAGCTCCGGCGGGGGGTCAAGAGACCCAGTACTTC | CASSVAPAGGQETQYF
TRBD1 | . | TRBJ1-1 | 14 | TRBV6-5 | TGTGCCAGCAGTTACTCGGGACAGGACACTGAAGCTTTCTTT | CASSYSGQDTEAFF
. | . | TRBJ1-1 | 14 | TRBV28 | TGTGCCAGCAGCTCCGGGACACCGAACACTGAAGCTTTCTTT | CASSSGTPNTEAFF